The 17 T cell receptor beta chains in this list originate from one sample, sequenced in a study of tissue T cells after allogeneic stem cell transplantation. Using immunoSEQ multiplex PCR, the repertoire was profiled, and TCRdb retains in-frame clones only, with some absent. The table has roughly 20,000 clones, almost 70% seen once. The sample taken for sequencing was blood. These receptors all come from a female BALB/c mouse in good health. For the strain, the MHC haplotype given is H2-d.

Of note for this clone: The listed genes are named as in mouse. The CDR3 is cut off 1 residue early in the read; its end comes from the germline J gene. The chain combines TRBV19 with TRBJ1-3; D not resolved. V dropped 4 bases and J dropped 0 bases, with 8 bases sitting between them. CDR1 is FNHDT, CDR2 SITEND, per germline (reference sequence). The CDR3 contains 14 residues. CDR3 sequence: CASSRVPSGNTLYF. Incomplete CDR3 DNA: TGTGCCAGCAGTCGCGTCCCTTCTGGAAATACGCTCTAT. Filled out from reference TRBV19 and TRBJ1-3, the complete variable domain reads GGIITQTPKFLIGQEGQKLTLKCQQNFNHDTMYWYRQDSGKGLRLIYYSITENDLQKGDLSEGYDASREKKSSFSLTVTSAQKNEMAVFLCASSRVPSGNTLYFGEGSRLIVV.

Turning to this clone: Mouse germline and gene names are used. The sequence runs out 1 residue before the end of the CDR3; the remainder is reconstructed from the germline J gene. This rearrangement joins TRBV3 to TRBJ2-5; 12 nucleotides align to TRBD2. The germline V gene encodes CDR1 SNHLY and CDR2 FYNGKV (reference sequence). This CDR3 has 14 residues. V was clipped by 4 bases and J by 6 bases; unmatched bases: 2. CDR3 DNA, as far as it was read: TGTGCCAGCAGCTGGGACTGGGGGGATGACACCCAGTAC. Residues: CASSWDWGDDTQY. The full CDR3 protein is CASSWDWGDDTQYF.

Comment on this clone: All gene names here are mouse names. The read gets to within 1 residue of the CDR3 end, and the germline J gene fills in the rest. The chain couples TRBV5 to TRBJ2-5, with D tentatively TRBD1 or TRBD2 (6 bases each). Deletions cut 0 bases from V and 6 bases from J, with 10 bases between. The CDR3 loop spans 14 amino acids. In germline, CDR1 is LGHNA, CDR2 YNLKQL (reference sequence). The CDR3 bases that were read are TGTGCCAGCAGCCAAGAACGGGGGCGGGACACCCAGTAC. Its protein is CASSQERGRDTQY. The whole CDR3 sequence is CASSQERGRDTQYF.

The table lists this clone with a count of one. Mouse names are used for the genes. The CDR3 region is CAWRDWGGASAETLYF. The sequenced CDR3 bases are TGTGCCTGGAGGGACTGGGGGGGCGCGAGTGCAGAAACGCTGTAT. The rearrangement joins TRBV31 to TRBJ2-3; 13 positions match TRBD2. The read comes to an end 1 residue before the CDR3 does, leaving the germline J gene to fill in the end. V lost 3 bases, J lost 0 bases, and 3 bases stayed unmatched. This CDR3 has 16 residues. Germline assignment: CDR1 GKSSPN and CDR2 SITVG.

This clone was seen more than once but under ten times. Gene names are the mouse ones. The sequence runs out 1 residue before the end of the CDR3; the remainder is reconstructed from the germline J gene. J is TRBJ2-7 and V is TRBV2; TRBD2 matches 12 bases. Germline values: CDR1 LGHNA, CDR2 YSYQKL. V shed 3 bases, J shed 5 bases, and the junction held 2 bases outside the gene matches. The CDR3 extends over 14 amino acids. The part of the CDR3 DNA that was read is TGTGCCAGCAGCCACCGGGACTGGGGGGATGAACAGTAC. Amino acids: CASSHRDWGDEQY. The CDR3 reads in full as CASSHRDWGDEQYF.

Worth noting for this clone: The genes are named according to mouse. The CDR3 protein is CASSQDLGVSNERLFF. The sequenced CDR3 bases are TGTGCCAGCAGCCAAGATCTGGGGGTTTCCAACGAAAGATTATTT. V usage is TRBV5 and J usage is TRBJ1-4, with D possibly TRBD1 on 5 matching bases. The sequenced fragment ends 1 residue before the CDR3 boundary, so the rest is inferred from the germline J gene. Trimming pared 0 bases from V and 0 bases from J, leaving 8 bases between. Germline V gene data show CDR1 as LGHNA and CDR2 as YNLKQL (reference sequence). This CDR3 region has 16 residues.

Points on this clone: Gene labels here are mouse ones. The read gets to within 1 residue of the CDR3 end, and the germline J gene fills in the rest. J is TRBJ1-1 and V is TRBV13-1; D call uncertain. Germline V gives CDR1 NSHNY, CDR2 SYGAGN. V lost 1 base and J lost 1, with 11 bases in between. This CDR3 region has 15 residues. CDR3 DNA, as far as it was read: TGTGCCAGCAGTGATCTCCCCTCAAGAAACACAGAAGTCTTC. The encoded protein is CASSDLPSRNTEVF. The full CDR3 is CASSDLPSRNTEVFF.

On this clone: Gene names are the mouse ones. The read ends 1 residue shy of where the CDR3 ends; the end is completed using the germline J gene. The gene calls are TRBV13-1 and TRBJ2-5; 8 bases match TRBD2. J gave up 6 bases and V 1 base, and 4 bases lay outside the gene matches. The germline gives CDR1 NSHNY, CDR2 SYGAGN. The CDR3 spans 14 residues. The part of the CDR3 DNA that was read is TGTGCCAGCAGTGATCCTGGGGGGATGGACACCCAGTAC. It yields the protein CASSDPGGMDTQY. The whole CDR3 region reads CASSDPGGMDTQYF.

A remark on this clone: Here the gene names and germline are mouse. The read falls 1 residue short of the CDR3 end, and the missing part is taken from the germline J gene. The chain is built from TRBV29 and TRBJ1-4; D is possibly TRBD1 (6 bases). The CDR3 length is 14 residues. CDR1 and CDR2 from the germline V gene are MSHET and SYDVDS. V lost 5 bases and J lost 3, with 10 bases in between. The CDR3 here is CASSHRDPNERLFF. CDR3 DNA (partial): TGTGCTAGCAGTCACAGGGACCCCAACGAAAGATTATTT. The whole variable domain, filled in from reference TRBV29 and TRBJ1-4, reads DMKVTQMPRYLIKRMGENVLLECGQDMSHETMYWYRQDPGLGLQLIYISYDVDSNSEGDIPKGYRVSRKKREHFSLILDSAKTNQTSVYFCASSHRDPNERLFFGHGTKLSVL.

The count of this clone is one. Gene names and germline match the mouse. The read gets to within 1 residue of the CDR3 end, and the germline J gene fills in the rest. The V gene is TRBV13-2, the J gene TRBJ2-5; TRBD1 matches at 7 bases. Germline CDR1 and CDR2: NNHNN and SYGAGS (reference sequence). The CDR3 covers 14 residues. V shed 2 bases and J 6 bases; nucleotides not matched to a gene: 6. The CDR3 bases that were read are TGTGCCAGCGGTGACCGGGACAGAGGTGACACCCAGTAC. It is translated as CASGDRDRGDTQY. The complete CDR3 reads CASGDRDRGDTQYF.

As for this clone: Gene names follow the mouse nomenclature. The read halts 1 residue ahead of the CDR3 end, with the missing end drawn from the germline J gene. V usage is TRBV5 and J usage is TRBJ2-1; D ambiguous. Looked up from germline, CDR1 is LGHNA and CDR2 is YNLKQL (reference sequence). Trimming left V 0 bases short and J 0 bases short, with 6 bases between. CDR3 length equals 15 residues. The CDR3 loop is CASSQEEINYAEQFF. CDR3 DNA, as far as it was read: TGTGCCAGCAGCCAAGAAGAGATTAACTATGCTGAGCAGTTC.

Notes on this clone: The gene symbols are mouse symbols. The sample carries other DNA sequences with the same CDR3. The CDR3 DNA, read in part, is TGTGCCAGCGGTGCCCCGGGGTCTGGAAATACGCTCTAT. This gives the protein CASGAPGSGNTLY. The whole CDR3 is CASGAPGSGNTLYF. The gene calls are TRBV13-2 and TRBJ1-3, with no clear D. The read terminates 1 residue ahead of where the CDR3 ends, so the germline J gene completes it. The CDR3 consists of 14 residues. Germline CDR1 and CDR2: NNHNN and SYGAGS (reference sequence). V lost 3 bases, J lost 1 base, and 8 bases lay in between.

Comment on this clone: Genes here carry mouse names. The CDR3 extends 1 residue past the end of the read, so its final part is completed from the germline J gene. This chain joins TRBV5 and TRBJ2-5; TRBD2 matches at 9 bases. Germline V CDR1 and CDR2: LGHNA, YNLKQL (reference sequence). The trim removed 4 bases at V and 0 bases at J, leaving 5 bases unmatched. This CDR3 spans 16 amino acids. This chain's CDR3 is CASSLRDWANQDTQYF. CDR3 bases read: TGTGCCAGCAGCCTCCGGGACTGGGCTAACCAAGACACCCAGTAC.

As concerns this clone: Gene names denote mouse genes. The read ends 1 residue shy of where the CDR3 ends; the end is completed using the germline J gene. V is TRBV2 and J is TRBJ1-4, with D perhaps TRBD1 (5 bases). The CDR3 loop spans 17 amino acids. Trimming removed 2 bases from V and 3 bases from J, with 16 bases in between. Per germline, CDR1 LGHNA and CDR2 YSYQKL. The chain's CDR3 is CASSQNLLREPNERLFF. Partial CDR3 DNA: TGTGCCAGCAGCCAAAACCTCCTCAGGGAACCCAACGAAAGATTATTT.

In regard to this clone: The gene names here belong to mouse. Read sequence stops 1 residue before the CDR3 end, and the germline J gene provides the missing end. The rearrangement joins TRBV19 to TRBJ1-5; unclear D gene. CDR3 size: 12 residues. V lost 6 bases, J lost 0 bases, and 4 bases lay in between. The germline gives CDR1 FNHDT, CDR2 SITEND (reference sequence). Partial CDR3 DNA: TGTGCCAGCACTCTTAACAACCAGGCTCCGCTT. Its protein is CASTLNNQAPL. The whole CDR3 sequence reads CASTLNNQAPLF.

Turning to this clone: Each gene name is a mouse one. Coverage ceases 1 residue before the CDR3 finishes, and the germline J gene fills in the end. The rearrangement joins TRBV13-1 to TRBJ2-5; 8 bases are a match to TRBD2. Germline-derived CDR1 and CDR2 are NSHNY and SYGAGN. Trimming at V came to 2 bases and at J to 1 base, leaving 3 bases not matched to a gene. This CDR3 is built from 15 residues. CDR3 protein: CASSEPGGYQDTQYF. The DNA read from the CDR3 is TGTGCCAGCAGTGAACCTGGGGGGTACCAAGACACCCAGTAC.

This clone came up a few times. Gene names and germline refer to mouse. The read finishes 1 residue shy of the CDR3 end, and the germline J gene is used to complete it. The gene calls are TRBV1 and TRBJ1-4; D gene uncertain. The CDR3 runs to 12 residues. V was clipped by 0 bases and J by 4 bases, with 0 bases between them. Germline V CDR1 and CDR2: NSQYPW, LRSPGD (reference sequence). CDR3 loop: CTCSADNERLFF. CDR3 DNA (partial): TGCACCTGCAGTGCAGACAACGAAAGATTATTT. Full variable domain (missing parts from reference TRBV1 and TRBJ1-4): VTLLEQNPRWRLVPRGQAVNLRCILKNSQYPWMSWYQQDLQKQLQWLFTLRSPGDKEVKSLPGADYLATRVTDTELRLQVANMSQGRTLYCTCSADNERLFFGHGTKLSVL.